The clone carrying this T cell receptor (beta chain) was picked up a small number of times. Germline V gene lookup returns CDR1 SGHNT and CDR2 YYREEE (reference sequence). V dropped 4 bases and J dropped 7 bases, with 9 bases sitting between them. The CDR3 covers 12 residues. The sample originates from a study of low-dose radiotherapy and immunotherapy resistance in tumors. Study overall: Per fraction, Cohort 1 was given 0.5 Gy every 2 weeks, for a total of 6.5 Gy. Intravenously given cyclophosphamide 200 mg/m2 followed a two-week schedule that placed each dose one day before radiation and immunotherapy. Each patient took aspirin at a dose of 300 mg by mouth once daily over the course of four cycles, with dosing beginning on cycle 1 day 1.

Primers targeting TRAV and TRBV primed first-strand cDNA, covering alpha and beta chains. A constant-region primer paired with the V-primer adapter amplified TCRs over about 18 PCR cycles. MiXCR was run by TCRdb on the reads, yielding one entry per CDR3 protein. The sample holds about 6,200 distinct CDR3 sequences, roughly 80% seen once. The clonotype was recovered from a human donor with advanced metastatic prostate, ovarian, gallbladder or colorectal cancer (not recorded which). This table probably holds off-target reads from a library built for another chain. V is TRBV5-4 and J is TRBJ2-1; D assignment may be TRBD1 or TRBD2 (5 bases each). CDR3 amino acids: CASSRGVNEQFF. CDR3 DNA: TGTGCCAGCAGCCGAGGGGTGAATGAGCAGTTCTTC.